The 17 T cell receptor beta chains below were found in one sample sequenced in a study of STAT3 mutations in large granular lymphocyte leukemia. The antigens these receptors bind are not known. Libraries were prepared by immunoSEQ multiplex PCR; TCRdb keeps only in-frame clonotypes and omits some of them. The repertoire holds roughly 1,700 clones, with roughly 60% as singletons. Study results and caveats: At least one immunodominant TCR beta clonotype appeared in every T-cell large granular lymphocyte leukemia patient.

Input material: peripheral blood mononuclear cells. The origin of the receptors is a man aged 55 to 70 with T-cell large granular lymphocyte leukemia. Some clones in this sample may be carry-over from other donors' samples.

The chain has TRBV4-1 and TRBJ1-2; 10 bases map to TRBD1. Germline CDR1 is MGHRA and CDR2 is YSYEKL. V gave up 2 bases and J gave up 6 bases; unmatched junction bases: 6. The CDR3 runs to 15 residues. The DNA for the CDR3 is TGCGCCAGCAGCCAAAGGTTCGGGACAGGGGATGGCTACACCTTC. Protein product: CASSQRFGTGDGYTF.

This chain links TRBV29-1 with TRBJ1-2, with a possible D match to TRBD1 (6 bases). Deletions cut 7 bases from V and 5 bases from J, with 14 bases between. CDR3 length equals 12 residues. Germline lookup yields CDR1 SQVTM and CDR2 ANQGSEA. DNA for the CDR3: TGCAGCGGTGAGGGGGGAGCTTATGGCTACACCTTC. Translation gives CSGEGGAYGYTF.

The chain uses TRBV30 and TRBJ1-5; D call uncertain. The CDR3 runs to 12 residues. The germline gives CDR1 GTSNPN, CDR2 SVGIG (reference sequence). With 0 bases removed from V and 7 bases from J, the gap between germline ends came to 7 bases. DNA for the CDR3: TGTGCCTGGAGTGTGGGAGGACAGCCCCAGCATTTT. Protein sequence: CAWSVGGQPQHF.

V is TRBV18 and J is TRBJ2-7, with D perhaps matching TRBD1 (6 bases). The CDR3 length is 13 residues. V dropped 6 bases and J dropped 2 bases, with 11 bases sitting between them. CDR1 is KGHSH, CDR2 LQKENI, per germline. CDR3 loop: CASSLRGPYEQYF. CDR3 DNA: TGTGCCAGCTCCCTCAGGGGCCCCTACGAGCAGTACTTC. The variable domain in full, completed from reference TRBV18 and TRBJ2-7, reads NAGVMQNPRHLVRRRGQEARLRCSPMKGHSHVYWYRQLPEEGLKFMVYLQKENIIDESGMPKERFSAEFPKEGPSILRIQQVVRGDSAAYFCASSLRGPYEQYFGPGTRLTVT.

V gene TRBV30 combines with J gene TRBJ1-5; the D gene is possibly TRBD1 (5 bases). This CDR3 has 15 residues. The V gene lost 2 bases and the J gene lost 7 bases, with 18 bases spanning the gap. CDR1 and CDR2 from the germline V gene are GTSNPN and SVGIG (reference sequence). The CDR3, as DNA: TGTGCCTGGAGTCCCCCCGGGGGAGGCGGGCAGCCCCAGCATTTT. Translated, it gives CAWSPPGGGGQPQHF.

The chain is built from TRBV5-1 and TRBJ2-5; either TRBD1 or TRBD2 may supply D (5 bases each). Germline lookup yields CDR1 SGHRS and CDR2 YFSETQ. This CDR3 comprises 14 residues. The germline V and J ends were trimmed by 4 bases and 0 bases, with 10 bases remaining between them. The CDR3 bases are TGCGCCAGCAGCCCCGGGACGGACCAAGAGACCCAGTACTTC. Translated, it gives CASSPGTDQETQYF.

This clone was recorded a few times. The rearrangement joins TRBV7-2 to TRBJ1-1; D gene ambiguous. CDR3 length: 14 amino acids. V lost 1 base and J 1 base, leaving 7 bases between the germline ends. Germline CDR1 and CDR2: SGHTA and FQGNSA. The CDR3 coding sequence is TGTGCCAGCAGCTTAGTTCGGGAGAACACTGAAGCTTTCTTT. This codes for CASSLVRENTEAFF.

V usage is TRBV5-1 and J usage is TRBJ2-7; no definite D call. The V end lost 4 bases, the J end lost 9 bases, and 23 bases lay between the germline ends. The CDR3 contains 15 residues. Germline loops: CDR1 SGHRS, CDR2 YFSETQ. The CDR3 loop reads CASSPSRDLGSMQYF. The CDR3, as DNA: TGCGCCAGCAGCCCGAGCCGTGATTTAGGATCGATGCAGTACTTC.

The gene calls are TRBV30 and TRBJ1-5; D is undetermined. Deletions cut 2 bases from V and 3 bases from J, with 11 bases between. Germline V gene lookup returns CDR1 GTSNPN and CDR2 SVGIG (reference sequence). The CDR3 has 14 residues. The CDR3 bases are TGTGCCTGGAGTAATCCTCCGCCCAATCAGCCCCAGCATTTT. It codes for CAWSNPPPNQPQHF.

The chain links TRBV5-4 to TRBJ1-1; D gene uncertain. V lost 0 bases, J lost 4 bases, and 10 bases lay in between. Germline V gene data show CDR1 as SGHNT and CDR2 as YYREEE (reference sequence). The CDR3 runs 14 residues. CDR3 amino acids: CASSLVGVGTEAFF. The CDR3 nucleotides read TGTGCCAGCAGCTTGGTTGGGGTCGGCACTGAAGCTTTCTTT.

The CDR3 sequence: CASSSRVSSRIDEQFF. CDR3 coding DNA: TGCGCCAGCAGCTCCCGGGTCTCCTCTAGGATCGATGAGCAGTTCTTC. The rearrangement uses TRBV5-1 and TRBJ2-1; D uncertain. Germline V gene lookup returns CDR1 SGHRS and CDR2 YFSETQ. The CDR3 length is 16 residues. Trimming cost V 3 bases and J 8 bases, with 21 bases left between them.

The chain recombines TRBV7-2 with TRBJ1-5; the D is unclear. The germline V gene has CDR1 SGHTA and CDR2 FQGNSA. The CDR3 spans 13 residues. The V and J ends lost 5 bases and 4 bases respectively, with 9 bases between them. CDR3 nucleotides: TGTGCCAGCAGCGTAGAACAGAATCAGCCCCAGCATTTT. Its protein is CASSVEQNQPQHF.

The chain carries TRBV25-1 and TRBJ1-1, with no clear D. Trimming cost V 6 bases and J 3 bases, with 14 bases left between them. The CDR3 runs to 14 residues. Germline V gene sequence: CDR1 MGHDK, CDR2 SYGVNS. The CDR3 reads CASSHFGRDTEAFF. CDR3 DNA sequence: TGTGCCAGCAGCCATTTTGGGCGGGACACTGAAGCTTTCTTT.

V and J are TRBV29-1 and TRBJ2-3; no reliable D call. Germline values: CDR1 SQVTM, CDR2 ANQGSEA. The CDR3 runs to 13 residues. Trimming removed 6 bases from V and 0 bases from J, with 10 bases in between. The CDR3 DNA sequence: TGCAGCGTGTCTACGACTAGCACAGATACGCAGTATTTT. Translating gives CSVSTTSTDTQYF.

The chain carries TRBV6-9 and TRBJ1-5, with TRBD1 as a possible D gene (5 bases). The V end was cut by 5 bases, the J end by 6 bases, with 11 bases between. The CDR3 extends over 13 amino acids. The germline V gene encodes CDR1 MNHGY and CDR2 SVAAGI. The CDR3 DNA reads as TGTGCCAGCAGTCACCAGGGTAGTCAGCCCCAGCATTTT. This sequence encodes CASSHQGSQPQHF.

This chain connects TRBV7-9 to TRBJ1-1; D is ambiguous. CDR1 and CDR2 from the germline V gene are SEHNR and FQNEAQ (reference sequence). The ends were cut back, 3 bases at V and 7 bases at J, with 6 bases in the middle. The CDR3 covers 11 residues. CDR3 coding DNA: TGTGCCAGCAGCTTCAGTGTTGAAGCTTTCTTT. This gives the protein CASSFSVEAFF.

The rearrangement uses TRBV7-9 and TRBJ2-5; D remains unclear. V lost 5 bases and J lost 4, with 14 bases in between. The CDR3 spans 14 residues. Germline CDR1 reads SEHNR; CDR2 reads FQNEAQ (reference sequence). The CDR3 sequence is CASSHRSVRETQYF. The CDR3 nucleotides read TGTGCCAGCAGCCACAGAAGTGTTCGAGAGACCCAGTACTTC.